A selection of T cell receptor beta chains follows, all from one sample in a study of CD8 T cells in ankylosing spondylitis. TCRdb re-called the 5' RACE reads with MiXCR, one entry per CDR3 protein. The data show 470,000 or so distinct CDR3 sequences, with 20% to 30% seen just once and roughly 0.8% held by the top ten. Sequenced material: blood, either unsorted or a sorted T cell fraction (not recorded which). The receptor source for this set is a male donor with ankylosing spondylitis. The CDR3 runs from the conserved cysteine through the conserved F or W.

>TRBV25-1|TRBJ1-4
CASTDNPHEKLFF
>TRBV7-9|TRBJ2-1
CASGRGEGEQFF
>TRBV15|TRBJ2-7
CATSRGSGEVPKQYF
>TRBV5-1|TRBJ1-5
CASSLEGKGNQPQHF
>TRBV15|TRBJ2-7
CATSRDPGLALREQYF
>TRBV20-1|TRBJ2-3
CSARDRLKAFSQYF
>TRBV24-1|TRBJ1-4
CAAQRAANEKLFF
>TRBV11-3|TRBJ2-3
CASSFTGTRRTQYF
>TRBV4-2|TRBJ2-4
CASSQDPRTGGRNIQYF
>TRBV13|TRBJ2-2
CASSPQLGQNTGELFF
>TRBV12-3/TRBV12-4|TRBJ1-2
CASSSPGQFHGYTF
>TRBV11-3|TRBJ1-4
CASSRGQDQLEKLFF
>TRBV20-1|TRBJ1-5
CSARMADRAGNQPQHF
>TRBV3-1|TRBJ1-6
CASSRGTGNSPLHF
>TRBV6-6|TRBJ2-7
CASGTSATYEQYF
>TRBV5-1|TRBJ2-2
CASSFIAANTGELFF
>TRBV25-1|TRBJ2-7
CASSTYYEQYF
>TRBV14|TRBJ2-3
CASSHGGAPSTDTQYF
>TRBV24-1|TRBJ2-5
CATSDPRTGSMETQYF
>TRBV12-3/TRBV12-4|TRBJ2-3
CASSPLLAGGDTQYF
>TRBV29-1|TRBJ2-5
CSVEAGGTSSQETQYF
>TRBV29-1|TRBJ1-1
CSGKGNGDTEAFF
>TRBV2|TRBJ1-4
CASSADGGGSEKLFF
>TRBV6-2/TRBV6-3|TRBJ1-1
CASSSTESSEAFF
>TRBV21-1|TRBJ2-3
CASSKAGQGDTQYF
>TRBV6-2/TRBV6-3|TRBJ2-4
CASSLTSGLSNIQYF
>TRBV10-3|TRBJ2-5
CAIRENIQETQYF
>TRBV5-1|TRBJ2-1
CASSPGQGTGNEQFF
>TRBV5-1|TRBJ2-3
CASSHGTALSTQYF
>TRBV7-2|TRBJ2-5
CASSFTEGWKTQYF
>TRBV10-2|TRBJ1-1
CASSDIGGSEAFF
>TRBV12-3/TRBV12-4|TRBJ2-5
CASSLDWWETQYF
>TRBV20-1|TRBJ1-1
CSARPTGRRNTEAFF
>TRBV20-1|TRBJ1-5
CSASGDRNQPQHF
>TRBV29-1|TRBJ2-1
CSVVSSPGTGYLGNEQFF
>TRBV12-3/TRBV12-4|TRBJ2-1
CASSRTTVEQFF
>TRBV30|TRBJ2-1
CAWKRGGSMYNEQFF
>TRBV24-1|TRBJ2-3
CATSDPGAGSTDTQYF
>TRBV11-1|TRBJ2-1
CASTAHNEQFF
>TRBV6-1|TRBJ1-1
CASSIVTGNTEAFF
>TRBV7-2|TRBJ2-5
CASSLGGGFQETQYF
>TRBV19|TRBJ2-3
CASRRGSTDTQYF
>TRBV20-1|TRBJ1-4
CSARRGKNEKLFF
>TRBV11-2|TRBJ2-3
CASSLDLWGDTQYF
>TRBV20-1|TRBJ2-1
CSARDKDEQFF
>TRBV3-1|TRBJ2-1
CASSQLAGTYNEQFF
>TRBV20-1|TRBJ2-5
CSATVGTVGQETQYF
>TRBV5-1|TRBJ2-1
CASSLGRDLAEQFF
>TRBV5-5|TRBJ2-1
CASSLAVPGLNEQFF
>TRBV5-6|TRBJ1-2
CASSDTGNYGYTF
>TRBV7-2|TRBJ1-1
CASSLRGTGSTEAFF
>TRBV6-2/TRBV6-3|TRBJ2-1
CASSYSPGLAGAHSYNEQFF
>TRBV29-1|TRBJ1-4
CSFAFPWTGPNEKLFF
>TRBV7-2|TRBJ2-3
CASSPSLRGDTQYF
>TRBV7-2|TRBJ2-3
CASSFSSATSTDTQYF
>TRBV25-1|TRBJ2-2
CASSKASNTGELFF
>TRBV7-2|TRBJ2-3
CASSEPLAGLTDTQYF